These 6 T cell receptor beta chains came from one sample sequenced in a study of beta chain features in type 1 diabetes. Since all of the isolated RNA was reverse transcribed, expressed TCRB transcripts were what got sequenced. Sequenced by immunoSEQ multiplex PCR; TCRdb stores in-frame clones only, minus some. There are under 300,000 clones in the sample; roughly a tenth occur only once, and 0.017% lies in the top ten. These TCRs' antigens remain unknown. General observations from the study: All four CD4+ subsets from Type 1 diabetes patients carried moderately but significantly shorter TCRB CDR3s.

Source material: naive CD4+ T cells from blood. Receptor source: a man under 40 with type 1 diabetes.

A few counts support this clone. The V and J genes are TRBV7-9 and TRBJ1-5; D call uncertain. The CDR3 contains 12 residues. Germline assignment: CDR1 SEHNR and CDR2 FQNEAQ (reference sequence). V lost 8 bases and J 5 bases, leaving 10 bases between the germline ends. CDR3 protein: CASSNRDQPQHF. The CDR3 DNA sequence: TGTGCCAGCTCTAATCGGGATCAGCCCCAGCATTTT.

The chain is built from TRBV4-2 and TRBJ1-4, with 7 bases matching TRBD1. Germline CDR1 LGHNA, CDR2 YNFKEQ. V lost 4 bases, J lost 2 bases, and 1 base stayed unmatched. This CDR3 region has 14 residues. The CDR3 loop reads CASSLDRTNEKLFF. The CDR3 DNA sequence: TGTGCCAGCAGCCTGGACAGGACTAATGAAAAACTGTTTTTT.

V gene TRBV30 combines with J gene TRBJ1-2, with 8 bases matching TRBD1. Germline V CDR1 and CDR2: GTSNPN, SVGIG (reference sequence). V dropped 4 bases and J dropped 9; count of bases not matched to a gene: 7. CDR3 length: 12 amino acids. Here the CDR3 DNA reads TGTGCCTGGACAGGGGGCGGCAATAGCTACACCTTC. Amino acids: CAWTGGGNSYTF.

This clone appeared a few times. The V gene is TRBV15, the J gene TRBJ2-2; D possibly corresponds to TRBD2 (7 bases). CDR1 and CDR2 from the germline V gene are LNHNV and YYDKDF (reference sequence). Deletions cut 6 bases from V and 3 bases from J, with 11 bases between. The CDR3 runs 14 residues. CDR3 sequence reads: CATRRGGDTGELFF. The CDR3 DNA reads as TGTGCCACCAGAAGGGGGGGAGACACCGGGGAGCTGTTTTTT.

The chain is built from TRBV2 and TRBJ1-3; D unresolved. V lost 0 bases and J lost 0, with 3 bases in between. This CDR3 spans 14 amino acids. Germline V lookup: CDR1 SNHLY, CDR2 FYNNEI. The CDR3 nucleotides are TGTGCCAGCAGTGAAGCTATCTCTGGAAACACCATATATTTT. Encoded protein: CASSEAISGNTIYF.

The V and J genes are TRBV7-2 and TRBJ2-3, with 7 bases matching TRBD2. The CDR3 loop spans 13 amino acids. Trimming took 6 bases from V and 6 from J; bases not matched to a gene: 6. CDR1 is SGHTA and CDR2 is FQGNSA in the germline V gene. Written as DNA, the CDR3 is TGTGCCAGCAGAATCCGGGGGGTGGATACGCAGTATTTT. It yields the protein CASRIRGVDTQYF.